This TCR beta chain was captured by sequencing in a study of shared clonotypes between healthy human individuals. Sorted-subset replicate PCRs used 200 to 250 ng DNA, around 31,000 T cell genomes. TCRdb's copy holds only in-frame clones and misses some; the assay was immunoSEQ multiplex PCR. The sample consists of nearly 600,000 clones, 95% of them appearing once. On this clone itself: Its target is not known.

V lost 8 bases to trimming and J lost 2 bases, with 12 bases between them. Per germline, CDR1 MNHEY and CDR2 SVGAGI. The CDR3 is made up of 13 amino acids. Naive CD8 isolation took CD45RO-negative cells positively selected for CCR7 and excluded terminally differentiated effector memory CD45RA+ cells. Nashville, Tennessee was home to all donors, each a Caucasian adult. Whole-study results and caveats: Memory subsets generally showed smaller estimated richness than naive subsets did. Rarefaction curves obtained for sorted subsets showed sequencing incomplete despite large depth.

Sequencing was carried out using naive CD8+ T cells sorted from blood. The TCR sequence derives from a woman younger than 45 in good health. The V gene is TRBV6-5, the J gene TRBJ2-5, with D uncertain. CDR3 sequence reads: CASALWQQETQYF. CDR3 nucleotide sequence: TGTGCCAGCGCCCTATGGCAGCAAGAGACCCAGTACTTC.